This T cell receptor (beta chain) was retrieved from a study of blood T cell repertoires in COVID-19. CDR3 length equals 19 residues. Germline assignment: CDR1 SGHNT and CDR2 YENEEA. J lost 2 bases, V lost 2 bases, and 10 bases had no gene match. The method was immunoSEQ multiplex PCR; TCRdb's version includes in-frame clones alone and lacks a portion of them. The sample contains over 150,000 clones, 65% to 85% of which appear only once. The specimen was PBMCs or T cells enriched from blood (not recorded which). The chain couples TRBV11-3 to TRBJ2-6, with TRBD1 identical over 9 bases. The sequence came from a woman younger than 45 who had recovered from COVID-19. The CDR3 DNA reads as TGTGCCAGCAGCTTAACGCCGGGACAGGGAATTCCTGGGGCCAACGTCCTGACTTTC. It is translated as CASSLTPGQGIPGANVLTF.